The rows below give T cell receptor beta chains drawn from one sample of a study of shared clonotypes between healthy human individuals. Profiled with immunoSEQ multiplex PCR; TCRdb holds only in-frame clones, not every one. The table lists 1,500,000 or so clones, 98% of them singletons. Input material: naive CD4+ T cells sorted from blood. These receptors all come from a man under 40 in good health. Both conserved end residues are part of each CDR3. A clone size is listed for some rows: how often the clone was seen (once, few, many), or a class if it is expanded.

CDR3 | J | V | size
CASSESLLAGGQETQYF | TRBJ2-5 | TRBV10-2 | .
CASSPTSGRDEQYF | TRBJ2-7 | TRBV4-1 | .
CASSQDLLYEQYF | TRBJ2-7 | TRBV4-2 | .
CASSEHRRVGNTIYF | TRBJ1-3 | TRBV10-2 | .
CASSQWGHQNTEAFF | TRBJ1-1 | TRBV11-2 | .
CASSYSGQGLQETQYF | TRBJ2-5 | TRBV7-9 | .
CASSPGDRARSYEQYF | TRBJ2-7 | TRBV5-8 | .
CASSPTGEPDSDEQFF | TRBJ2-1 | TRBV28 | once
CASSQRDRGLYEQYF | TRBJ2-7 | TRBV18 | .
CASSRVFTDTQYF | TRBJ2-3 | TRBV27 | .
CASSLGPKETQYF | TRBJ2-5 | TRBV5-4 | .
CASSLYWTLMGEQYF | TRBJ2-7 | TRBV28 | .
CASSDQGLALYEQYF | TRBJ2-7 | TRBV10-2 | .
CASSEKGGRWSYGYTF | TRBJ1-2 | TRBV6-1 | .